Below, 18 T cell receptor beta chains from the same sample are listed, as sequenced in a study of cytomegalovirus exposure and HLA in healthy donors. Vbeta (60) and Jbeta (13) primers were used in the PCR. The table came from immunoSEQ multiplex PCR; TCRdb's copy has only in-frame clones and leaves some out. In the table there are about 130,000 clones, around 77% of which are singletons. Sequencing was performed on PBMCs. Receptor source: a man aged 25 to 40 in good health.

V usage is TRBV6-6 and J usage is TRBJ2-7; D is ambiguous. The V end was cut by 8 bases, the J end by 2 bases, with 13 bases between. The CDR3 has 13 amino acids. Germline CDR1 reads MNHNY; CDR2 reads SVGAGI (reference sequence). CDR3 region: CASQPKGAYEQYF. The CDR3 DNA follows: TGTGCCAGCCAGCCTAAAGGAGCCTACGAGCAGTACTTC.

The V gene is TRBV11-2, the J gene TRBJ1-2; no firm D call. The CDR3 is made up of 13 amino acids. In germline, CDR1 is SGHAT, CDR2 FQNNGV. V was cut by 5 bases and J by 5 bases, with 12 bases left in between. The CDR3 DNA is TGTGCCAGCAGCCACGGGGAGCTTTATGGCTACACCTTC. The encoded protein is CASSHGELYGYTF.

The rearrangement joins TRBV27 to TRBJ2-3; D remains ambiguous. The CDR3 sequence is 15 residues long. V lost 7 bases and J lost 3, with 17 bases in between. In germline, CDR1 is MNHEY, CDR2 SMNVEV (reference sequence). DNA of the CDR3: TGTGCCAGCAATTTTAAACAGCACTTGACAGATACGCAGTATTTT. Translating it yields CASNFKQHLTDTQYF.

This chain joins TRBV28 and TRBJ2-7; TRBD1 agrees at 7 bases. The CDR3 totals 16 residues. J was trimmed by 3 bases and V by 6 bases; bases with no gene match: 14. The germline V gene encodes CDR1 MDHEN and CDR2 SYDVKM. CDR3 nucleotide sequence: TGTGCCAGCAGCCTATTCAAACAGGGGACCCGCTACGAGCAGTACTTC. As protein: CASSLFKQGTRYEQYF.

The genes are TRBV9 and TRBJ2-5; TRBD1 matches at 12 bases. The DNA end is more similar to TRBJ2-7, so the J call may be wrong. CDR1 SGDLS and CDR2 YYNGEE come from the germline V gene. The CDR3 loop spans 14 amino acids. CDR3 in DNA: TGTGCCAGCAGCGCCGGGACAGGGGGCAACGAGCAGTACTTC. It yields the protein CASSAGTGGNEQYF.

V and J are TRBV28 and TRBJ2-2; possibly TRBD2 for D (6 bases). The germline V gene has CDR1 MDHEN and CDR2 SYDVKM. With 5 bases removed from V and 6 bases from J, the gap between germline ends came to 19 bases. This CDR3 has 16 residues. CDR3 bases: TGTGCCAGCAGTCCCCCCGGGAGAAGTGTCGCCGGGGAGCTGTTTTTT. Translation gives CASSPPGRSVAGELFF.

The chain combines TRBV19 with TRBJ1-2; no reliable D call. V was clipped by 6 bases and J by 3 bases, with 14 bases between them. The CDR3 is 14 residues long. The germline V gene has CDR1 LNHDA and CDR2 SQIVND (reference sequence). DNA for the CDR3: TGTGCCAGTAGGACCAGCTCCGAGGACTATGGCTACACCTTC. Translating it yields CASRTSSEDYGYTF.

The chain couples TRBV7-8 to TRBJ2-7; 7 bases line up with TRBD1. The CDR3 loop spans 20 amino acids. Germline V lookup: CDR1 SGHVS, CDR2 FQNEAQ. V gave up 2 bases and J gave up 0 bases; unmatched junction bases: 19. In nucleotides, the CDR3 is TGTGCCAGCAGCTTAATTAGGGGGCCGACCAACCCAATCGCCTCCTACGAGCAGTACTTC. Encoded protein: CASSLIRGPTNPIASYEQYF. The whole variable domain, filled in from reference TRBV7-8 and TRBJ2-7, reads GAGVSQSPRYKVAKRGQDVALRCDPISGHVSLFWYQQALGQGPEFLTYFQNEAQLDKSGLPSDRFFAERPEGSVSTLKIQRTQQEDSAVYLCASSLIRGPTNPIASYEQYFGPGTRLTVT.

V gene TRBV19 combines with J gene TRBJ2-1; D may be TRBD2 (6 bases). The CDR3 covers 16 residues. V was pared by 3 bases and J by 4 bases, with 16 bases between. The germline V gene encodes CDR1 LNHDA and CDR2 SQIVND (reference sequence). The CDR3 is CASSMGGGSVYNEQFF. DNA for the CDR3: TGTGCCAGTAGTATGGGGGGAGGCTCTGTTTACAATGAGCAGTTCTTC.

In DNA, the CDR3 is TGTGCCAGCAACCCGACTCATTTGGAGACCCAGTACTTC. Its translation is CASNPTHLETQYF. The chain joins TRBV5-6 to TRBJ2-5; D ambiguous. CDR1 SGHDT and CDR2 YYEEEE come from the germline V gene. V was cut by 6 bases and J by 5 bases, with 14 bases left in between. This CDR3 comprises 13 residues.

A few counts support this clone. V is TRBV5-6 and J is TRBJ1-6; D is unclear. Germline loops: CDR1 SGHDT, CDR2 YYEEEE. Between the trimmed V and J ends, which lost 3 bases and 9 bases, there was a span of 10 bases. This CDR3 region has 13 residues. The CDR3 loop is CASSSPPSSPLHF. CDR3 bases: TGTGCCAGCAGCTCCCCGCCGAGTTCACCCCTCCACTTT.

Only a few counts were recorded for this clone. The chain combines TRBV30 with TRBJ1-1, with TRBD1 matching 7 bases. This CDR3 spans 13 amino acids. Unmatched junction bases numbered 5, after V lost 3 bases and J lost 4 bases. CDR1 is GTSNPN, CDR2 SVGIG, per germline (reference sequence). Written as DNA, the CDR3 is TGTGCCTGGAGCGTGACAGGGACCACTGAAGCTTTCTTT. This codes for CAWSVTGTTEAFF.

The rearrangement links TRBV6-5 to TRBJ2-1; no reliable D call. Germline V gene lookup returns CDR1 MNHEY and CDR2 SVGAGI. The V end was cut by 0 bases, the J end by 7 bases, with 13 bases between. The CDR3 consists of 15 residues. The CDR3 loop reads CASSYSSSPLNEQFF. The CDR3 DNA sequence: TGTGCCAGCAGTTACTCGAGTAGCCCGCTTAATGAGCAGTTCTTC.

This chain links TRBV15 with TRBJ2-2, with D possibly being TRBD1 (5 bases). Germline V gene lookup returns CDR1 LNHNV and CDR2 YYDKDF (reference sequence). V lost 0 bases to trimming and J lost 6 bases, with 8 bases between them. The CDR3 is 14 amino acids. CDR3 residues: CATSRDMGPGELFF. The CDR3 DNA is TGTGCCACCAGCAGAGATATGGGGCCCGGGGAGCTGTTTTTT.

This chain uses TRBV7-9 with TRBJ2-6; a weak D match, TRBD1 (6 bases). Germline CDR1 and CDR2: SEHNR and FQNEAQ (reference sequence). V lost 0 bases and J lost 3, with 15 bases in between. The CDR3 runs to 18 residues. The CDR3 here is CASSLAFGTRYGANVLTF. Written as DNA, the CDR3 is TGTGCCAGCAGCTTAGCATTCGGGACACGTTATGGGGCCAACGTCCTGACTTTC. Full variable domain (rest looked up from reference TRBV7-9 and TRBJ2-6): DTGVSQNPRHKITKRGQNVTFRCDPISEHNRLYWYRQTLGQGPEFLTYFQNEAQLEKSRLLSDRFSAERPKGSFSTLEIQRTEQGDSAMYLCASSLAFGTRYGANVLTFGAGSRLTVL.

The chain uses TRBV5-8 and TRBJ1-5; D not certain. Germline V gives CDR1 SGHTS, CDR2 YDEGEE. Trimming shortened V by 6 bases and J by 0 bases, and 13 bases separated the two germline ends. This CDR3 has 15 amino acids. CDR3 region: CASTQRSYSNQPQHF. The CDR3 coding sequence is TGTGCCAGCACCCAGCGAAGTTATAGCAATCAGCCCCAGCATTTT.

V usage is TRBV4-2 and J usage is TRBJ2-1; 12 bases are a match to TRBD2. Unmatched junction bases numbered 9, after V lost 1 base and J lost 5 bases. Germline V CDR1 and CDR2: LGHNA, YNFKEQ. The CDR3 spans 18 residues. The DNA for the CDR3 is TGTGCCAGCAGCCAAGCATGGGCGACTAGCGGGAGCAACAATGAGCAGTTCTTC. It encodes CASSQAWATSGSNNEQFF.

The chain employs TRBV10-1 and TRBJ2-1; no firm D call. Germline loops: CDR1 WNHNN, CDR2 SYGVQD (reference sequence). The CDR3 has 15 amino acids. V was trimmed by 2 bases and J by 0 bases, leaving 8 bases between them. CDR3 DNA: TGCGCCAGCAGTGAGCACCCAGGCTCCTACAATGAGCAGTTCTTC. Its protein product is CASSEHPGSYNEQFF.